This T cell receptor (beta chain) was captured by sequencing in a study of T cell repertoires in aging, cancer and after chemotherapy. Study-level information: Donors were grouped into six age bands spanning 30 or younger through 70 or older.

Amplification of TCR beta used genomic DNA extracted from peripheral blood. TRB rearrangements spanning V, D and J were amplified using mixed TRB-A/B primers. TCRdb independently ran MiXCR on the multiplex PCR reads; one entry per CDR3 protein. The table includes thousands of distinct CDR3 sequences, over 20% detected once. V was shortened by 3 bases and J by 7 bases, with 19 bases between the two germline ends. CDR1 PRHDT and CDR2 FYEKMQ come from the germline V gene (reference sequence). This CDR3 has 16 residues. This clonotype was seen a few times. Its antigen is not identified. Findings of the study overall: Healthy donors lost TCR diversity with age mainly through richness, cancer patients through richness and evenness.

The V call is TRBV13, the J call TRBJ1-3; D is undetermined. The clonotype was recovered from a human donor with a blood cancer. The sample was blood. The CDR3 sequence is CASSLGSSPRANTIYF. The CDR3 DNA reads as TGTGCCAGCAGCTTGGGTTCCTCCCCGAGGGCGAACACCATATATTTT.